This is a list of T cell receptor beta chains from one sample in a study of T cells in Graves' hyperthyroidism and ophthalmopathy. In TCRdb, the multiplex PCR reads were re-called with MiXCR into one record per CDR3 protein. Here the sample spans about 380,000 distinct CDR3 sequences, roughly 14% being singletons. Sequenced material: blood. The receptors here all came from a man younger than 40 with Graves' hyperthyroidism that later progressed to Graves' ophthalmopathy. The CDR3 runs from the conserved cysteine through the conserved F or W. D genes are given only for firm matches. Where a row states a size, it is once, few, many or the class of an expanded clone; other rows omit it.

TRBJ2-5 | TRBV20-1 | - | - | CSATRPVLETQYF | TGCAGTGCTACCCGACCTGTCCTAGAGACCCAGTACTTC
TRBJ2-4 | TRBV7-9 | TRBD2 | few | CASSLLRGGPKNIQYF | TGTGCCAGCAGCTTACTTCGGGGGGGGCCCAAAAACATTCAGTACTTC
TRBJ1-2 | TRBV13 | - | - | CASSPDLRGGQGYTF | TGTGCCAGCAGCCCCGACCTCCGAGGAGGGCAGGGCTACACCTTC
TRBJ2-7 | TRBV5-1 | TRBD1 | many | CASSTGTGGRREQYF | TGCGCCAGCAGCACGGGGACAGGGGGCCGTCGGGAGCAGTACTTC
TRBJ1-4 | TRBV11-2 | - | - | CASSFRGFEKLFF | TGTGCCAGCAGCTTTCGGGGGTTTGAAAAACTGTTTTTT
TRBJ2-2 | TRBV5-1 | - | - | CASSLVEGPGELFF | TGCGCCAGCAGCTTAGTGGAGGGACCCGGGGAGCTGTTTTTT
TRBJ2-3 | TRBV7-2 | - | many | CASSPGNKQYF | TGTGCCAGCAGCCCCGGGAATAAGCAGTATTTT
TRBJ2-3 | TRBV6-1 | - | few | CASKPSGDTQYF | TGTGCCAGCAAGCCATCTGGAGATACGCAGTATTTT
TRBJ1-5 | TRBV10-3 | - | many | CAISASQGGNQPQHF | TGTGCCATCAGTGCTTCACAGGGAGGCAATCAGCCCCAGCATTTT
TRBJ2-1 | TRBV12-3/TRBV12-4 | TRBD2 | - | CASSRGLAGGRYEQFF | TGTGCCAGCAGCCGCGGACTAGCGGGGGGGCGATATGAGCAGTTCTTC
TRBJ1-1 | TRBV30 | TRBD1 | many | CAYTDRAMNTEAFF | TGTGCCTACACCGACAGGGCTATGAACACTGAAGCTTTCTTT
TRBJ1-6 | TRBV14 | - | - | CASSQVSINGSPLHF | TGTGCCAGCAGCCAAGTATCGATTAATGGTTCACCCCTCCACTTT
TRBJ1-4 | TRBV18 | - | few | CASSPGPSEEKLFF | TGTGCCAGCTCACCAGGGCCCTCGGAGGAAAAACTGTTTTTT
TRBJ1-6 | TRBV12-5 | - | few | CASGPGEGPTYGSPLHF | TGTGCTAGTGGTCCCGGGGAGGGACCGACCTATGGTTCACCCCTCCACTTT